The table lists the clone carrying this T cell receptor beta chain with a few counts. The antigen is not known. Unique molecular identifiers tagged the TCRbeta library. TCRdb processed the PCR reads anew with MiXCR; each CDR3 protein has one entry. The data contain fewer than 750,000 distinct CDR3 sequences, 25% to 30% of them singletons. This sample was taken from a study of T-cell reconstitution after alpha-beta-depleted transplantation in children. Overall study findings and caveats: At the one-year point after transplant, T-cell counts and TCRbeta diversity were found to come mostly from T cells that had been newly produced.

The CDR3 covers 18 residues. Germline-derived CDR1 and CDR2 are MGHRA and YSYEKL. V was trimmed by 0 bases and J by 4 bases, leaving 19 bases between them. This TCR was sampled from a boy under two years old with Wiskott-Aldrich syndrome, due to receive a stem cell transplant. The rearrangement links TRBV4-1 to TRBJ2-1; possible D gene TRBD2, 6 bases. This material consisted of PBMCs, taken before TCRalphabeta/CD19-depleted stem cell transplant. The CDR3 DNA is TGCGCCAGCAGCCAAGAAGGGTGGATAGCGGAAGTTTACAATGAGCAGTTCTTC. Protein sequence: CASSQEGWIAEVYNEQFF.